The 32 T cell receptor beta chains below come from one sample, sequenced in a study of shared clonotypes between healthy human individuals. Repertoires were generated with immunoSEQ multiplex PCR, while TCRdb's copy carries only in-frame clones and drops some. The sample has approximately 100,000 clones, roughly 69% seen once. Sequences were obtained from memory CD8+ T cells sorted from blood. The subset here: CD45RO+ cells pooled with CCR7-negative TemRA cells. These receptors were collected from a man aged 25 to 45 in good health.

This clone was counted ten times or more. CDR3 DNA: TGTGCCAGCAGTGAATTAGCGGCAGCGACAGCTAACTATGGCTACACCTTC. It translates to CASSELAAATANYGYTF. V is TRBV6-1 and J is TRBJ1-2; possible D gene TRBD1, 5 bases. V lost 2 bases and J 0 bases, leaving 16 bases between the germline ends. Germline-derived CDR1 and CDR2 are MNHNS and SASEGT. This CDR3 is built from 17 residues.

This chain connects TRBV9 to TRBJ2-3; 8 bases match TRBD1. The germline V gene encodes CDR1 SGDLS and CDR2 YYNGEE. Trimming removed 4 bases from V and 3 bases from J; junction bases left unmatched: 7. The CDR3 length is 15 residues. DNA for the CDR3: TGTGCCAGCAGCACCTGGACAGGGTTGACAGATACGCAGTATTTT. Its translation is CASSTWTGLTDTQYF.

The rearrangement joins TRBV21-1 to TRBJ2-7; TRBD2, the table's D call, lacks a check against the DNA. TRBV21-1 is designated a pseudogene. The CDR3 consists of 16 residues. The CDR3 bases are TGTGCCAGCAGCATCGGACTAGCGGGGGGAAACTACGAGCAGTACTTC. Translated: CASSIGLAGGNYEQYF.

The chain uses TRBV7-9 and TRBJ1-2; TRBD1 matches 9 bases. Germline V gives CDR1 SEHNR, CDR2 FQNEAQ (reference sequence). The CDR3 is 18 amino acids. The J segment lost 4 bases and the V segment lost 5 bases, leaving 17 bases of the junction unmatched. CDR3 region: CASSQEVSTGGLLYGYTF. The CDR3 region has the DNA TGTGCCAGCAGCCAGGAGGTATCGACAGGGGGTCTTCTCTATGGCTACACCTTC.

The chain uses TRBV4-1 and TRBJ2-1; the D is unclear. Germline CDR1 is MGHRA and CDR2 is YSYEKL. Between the trimmed V and J ends, which lost 7 bases and 10 bases, there was a span of 5 bases. This CDR3 spans 9 amino acids. In nucleotides, the CDR3 is TGCGCCAGCATGGTGGAGCAGTTCTTC. Translating it yields CASMVEQFF.

The chain uses TRBV30 and TRBJ2-7; D not certain. Looked up from germline, CDR1 is GTSNPN and CDR2 is SVGIG (reference sequence). The V gene lost 0 bases and the J gene lost 7 bases, with 16 bases spanning the gap. The CDR3 loop spans 14 amino acids. The CDR3 reads CAWSVRSRLGEQYF. CDR3 bases: TGTGCCTGGAGTGTTAGGTCTCGGTTAGGTGAGCAGTACTTC.

The V gene is TRBV29-1, the J gene TRBJ2-1; D possibly corresponds to TRBD2 (5 bases). The CDR3 is 14 residues long. Germline V gene lookup returns CDR1 SQVTM and CDR2 ANQGSEA. Trimming took off 3 bases at V and 6 bases at J, with 15 bases between the two ends. CDR3 loop: CSVDGLRTGNEQFF. In nucleotides, the CDR3 is TGCAGCGTTGACGGACTCAGGACCGGCAATGAGCAGTTCTTC.

This sequence joins TRBV28 and TRBJ2-7, with D possibly TRBD1 on 6 matching bases. The germline gives CDR1 MDHEN, CDR2 SYDVKM. This CDR3 comprises 12 residues. V gave up 6 bases and J gave up 2 bases, with 8 bases separating them. CDR3 in amino acids: CASSDRTYEQYF. The CDR3 DNA is TGTGCCAGCAGCGACAGGACCTACGAGCAGTACTTC.

This clone has a handful of counts. This chain uses TRBV13 with TRBJ2-7, with 8 bases identical to TRBD2. The germline CDR1 and CDR2 sequences are PRHDT and FYEKMQ (reference sequence). This CDR3 has 15 amino acids. V gave up 1 base and J gave up 5 bases; unmatched junction bases: 7. CDR3 region: CASSLEGGGWHEQYF. For the CDR3, the DNA is TGTGCCAGCAGCTTAGAAGGCGGGGGGTGGCACGAGCAGTACTTC.

The chain employs TRBV30 and TRBJ2-3; D unresolved. Trimming took 3 bases from V and 2 from J, leaving 21 bases between them. This CDR3 is built from 17 residues. Germline CDR1 and CDR2: GTSNPN and SVGIG (reference sequence). The CDR3 is CAWRAIRAVQVTDTQYF. In nucleotides, the CDR3 is TGTGCCTGGAGAGCAATCCGGGCCGTTCAAGTCACAGATACGCAGTATTTT.

The sample holds a few counts of this clone. The J gene is TRBJ2-2, the V gene TRBV5-5; 11 nucleotides align to TRBD1. Germline V gene lookup returns CDR1 SGHKS and CDR2 YYEKEE (reference sequence). The CDR3 loop spans 18 amino acids. Unmatched junction bases numbered 11, after V lost 3 bases and J lost 4 bases. This CDR3 reads CASSSGQGASVSTGELFF. The CDR3 DNA is TGTGCCAGCAGCTCCGGACAGGGGGCGAGCGTGAGCACCGGGGAGCTGTTTTTT.

This clone was seen a handful of times. This chain joins TRBV7-9 and TRBJ1-1, with D tentatively TRBD1 (6 bases). Between the trimmed V and J ends, which lost 1 base and 4 bases, there was a span of 7 bases. The V gene's germline CDR1 is SEHNR and CDR2 FQNEAQ (reference sequence). The CDR3 loop spans 13 amino acids. The CDR3 DNA is TGTGCCAGCAGCTTAGACAGGGTCACTGAAGCTTTCTTT. Protein: CASSLDRVTEAFF. The full variable domain, with the rest looked up from reference TRBV7-9 and TRBJ1-1, is DTGVSQNPRHKITKRGQNVTFRCDPISEHNRLYWYRQTLGQGPEFLTYFQNEAQLEKSRLLSDRFSAERPKGSFSTLEIQRTEQGDSAMYLCASSLDRVTEAFFGQGTRLTVV.

This clone was seen a single time. The rearrangement uses TRBV20-1 and TRBJ2-1, with D tentatively TRBD2 (6 bases). Germline CDR1 reads DFQATT; CDR2 reads SNEGSKA (reference sequence). The CDR3 length is 10 residues. V was pared by 5 bases and J by 10 bases, with 9 bases between. CDR3 amino acids: CSAGSGEQFF. Here the CDR3 DNA reads TGCAGTGCTGGAAGCGGGGAGCAGTTCTTC.

On this clone itself: At the DNA level, this CDR3 is encoded by other sequences in the same sample as well. This sequence joins TRBV28 and TRBJ2-7; D gene unclear. The germline gives CDR1 MDHEN, CDR2 SYDVKM. The CDR3 contains 12 residues. V lost 4 bases, J lost 4 bases, and 8 bases lay in between. In nucleotides, the CDR3 is TGTGCCAGCAGTTCCCTAAGGTACGAGCAGTACTTC. Translation: CASSSLRYEQYF.

The genes are TRBV7-9 and TRBJ2-7, with D possibly TRBD2 on 6 matching bases. In germline, CDR1 is SEHNR, CDR2 FQNEAQ (reference sequence). The ends were cut back, 8 bases at V and 2 bases at J, with 10 bases in the middle. The CDR3 totals 12 residues. As DNA, the CDR3 is TGTGCCAGCGGAGGGAGAACCTACGAGCAGTACTTC. It codes for CASGGRTYEQYF.

The chain couples TRBV18 to TRBJ2-1, with TRBD2 matching 10 bases. J was trimmed by 9 bases and V by 2 bases; bases with no gene match: 10. CDR1 KGHSH and CDR2 LQKENI come from the germline V gene. The CDR3 loop spans 16 amino acids. The CDR3 is CASSPSRLAGVGEQFF. CDR3 sequence (DNA): TGTGCCAGCTCACCAAGCAGGCTAGCGGGAGTAGGTGAGCAGTTCTTC.

This clone was recorded only once. V usage is TRBV27 and J usage is TRBJ2-1; D gene unclear. Germline V gene data show CDR1 as MNHEY and CDR2 as SMNVEV (reference sequence). The CDR3 contains 13 residues. The V end lost 4 bases, the J end lost 8 bases, and 12 bases lay between the germline ends. CDR3 residues: CASSSILAYEQFF. CDR3 DNA sequence: TGTGCCAGCAGTTCCATACTGGCCTATGAGCAGTTCTTC.

J is TRBJ1-5 and V is TRBV28; TRBD1 might be the D (6 bases). There are 16 residues in the CDR3. V dropped 6 bases and J dropped 4 bases, with 19 bases sitting between them. Germline assignment: CDR1 MDHEN and CDR2 SYDVKM. CDR3 nucleotides: TGTGCCAGCAGGGGGGCCGGGACGGGAAGGAATCAGCCCCAGCATTTT. Its protein is CASRGAGTGRNQPQHF.

In its sample, this clone was seen many times. The V call is TRBV5-4, the J call TRBJ2-7; TRBD2 matches at 10 bases. CDR1 and CDR2 (germline): SGHNT, YYREEE (reference sequence). The junction had 6 bases not matched to a gene; V was cut back by 4 bases and J by 2 bases. The CDR3 is 15 residues long. CDR3 loop: CASSNPSGGTYEQYF. As DNA, the CDR3 is TGTGCCAGCAGCAACCCTAGCGGGGGAACCTACGAGCAGTACTTC.

The genes are TRBV28 and TRBJ2-7; D not certain. Germline lookup yields CDR1 MDHEN and CDR2 SYDVKM. The CDR3 totals 11 residues. V lost 6 bases and J 3 bases, leaving 6 bases between the germline ends. CDR3 nucleotides: TGTGCCAGCAGGTATAACTACGAGCAGTACTTC. Its translation: CASRYNYEQYF.

This clone was observed a few times. This sequence joins TRBV28 and TRBJ2-7; no reliable D call. Germline CDR1 and CDR2: MDHEN and SYDVKM. V was cut by 3 bases and J by 3 bases, with 6 bases left in between. CDR3 length equals 12 residues. The CDR3 nucleotides read TGTGCCAGCAGTTTGGTCAACTACGAGCAGTACTTC. This encodes CASSLVNYEQYF.

This clone came up many times. The CDR3 sequence: CASSLSTDSNQPQHF. The CDR3 bases are TGTGCCAGCAGCTTATCGACCGATAGCAATCAGCCCCAGCATTTT. The chain has TRBV5-5 and TRBJ1-5; D remains ambiguous. The CDR3 is 15 residues long. V lost 2 bases and J 0 bases, leaving 9 bases between the germline ends. The germline CDR1 and CDR2 sequences are SGHKS and YYEKEE (reference sequence).

The chain links TRBV10-3 to TRBJ1-1, with D possibly TRBD1 on 5 matching bases. Trimming took 10 bases from V and 4 from J, leaving 10 bases between them. The CDR3 covers 11 residues. CDR1 is ENHRY and CDR2 is SYGVKD in the germline V gene. CDR3 sequence (DNA): TGTGCCACCCAGGGAGGCACTGAAGCTTTCTTT. Amino acids: CATQGGTEAFF.

This sequence joins TRBV25-1 and TRBJ2-7, with TRBD1 matching over 9 bases. The CDR3 extends over 18 amino acids. Germline-derived CDR1 and CDR2 are MGHDK and SYGVNS. J gave up 1 base and V 3 bases, and 13 bases lay outside the gene matches. In DNA, the CDR3 is TGTGCCAGCAGTGACACAAACAGGGGGCTAGGGTTTTCCTACGAGCAGTACTTC. Amino acid sequence: CASSDTNRGLGFSYEQYF.

This clone rates as medium-sized. This chain uses TRBV2 with TRBJ2-7; the D gene is possibly TRBD1 (6 bases). The CDR3 spans 15 residues. V lost 6 bases to trimming and J lost 7 bases, with 22 bases between them. Germline V CDR1 and CDR2: SNHLY, FYNNEI. CDR3 nucleotides: TGTGCCAGCAGCGGAGGACAGATAGCCCCGGGGGAGCAGTACTTC. Protein sequence: CASSGGQIAPGEQYF.

A few counts support this clone. This sequence joins TRBV28 and TRBJ2-7, with D perhaps matching TRBD1 (5 bases). Trimming cost V 8 bases and J 3 bases, with 8 bases left between them. This CDR3 is built from 11 residues. CDR1 MDHEN and CDR2 SYDVKM come from the germline V gene. DNA of the CDR3: TGTGCCAGCGACAGTTACTACGAGCAGTACTTC. Amino acid sequence: CASDSYYEQYF.

This clone was found many times. The genes are TRBV4-3 and TRBJ2-2; D tentatively reads TRBD1 or TRBD2 (6 bases each). Germline V CDR1 and CDR2: LGHNA, YSLEER. V lost 0 bases and J lost 6, with 14 bases in between. The CDR3 has 16 amino acids. Written as DNA, the CDR3 is TGCGCCAGCAGCCAAGATCCACAGGGAGGATCCGGGGAGCTGTTTTTT. Its translation: CASSQDPQGGSGELFF.

The chain is built from TRBV6-1 and TRBJ2-6; no reliable D call. Germline V gene data show CDR1 as MNHNS and CDR2 as SASEGT. The CDR3 length is 12 residues. Written as DNA, the CDR3 is TGTGCGATAGACTCTGGGGCCAACGTCCTGACTTTC. The encoded protein is CAIDSGANVLTF.

The chain employs TRBV19 and TRBJ2-7, with TRBD2 identical over 13 bases. V lost 5 bases, J lost 6 bases, and 7 bases stayed unmatched. The CDR3 has 15 amino acids. Germline V lookup: CDR1 LNHDA, CDR2 SQIVND (reference sequence). The CDR3 here is CASSSTSGRAGEQYF. The CDR3 DNA reads TGTGCCAGTAGTTCAACTAGCGGGAGGGCTGGCGAGCAGTACTTC.

For the CDR3, the DNA is TGCAGCGTCCACGGGCTAGCGGGACGTAAGACCCAGTACTTC. Protein product: CSVHGLAGRKTQYF. V is TRBV29-1 and J is TRBJ2-5, with 9 bases aligning to TRBD2. CDR3 length: 14 residues. V shed 6 bases and J 6 bases; nucleotides not matched to a gene: 11. Per the germline V gene, CDR1 is SQVTM and CDR2 is ANQGSEA.

This sequence joins TRBV7-8 and TRBJ2-7; 8 bases map to TRBD1. The V gene's germline CDR1 is SGHVS and CDR2 FQNEAQ. There are 18 residues in the CDR3. V trimming: 1 base; J trimming: 2 bases; junction bases outside the gene matches: 13. The chain's CDR3 is CASSLEGFGRGPTYEQYF. DNA for the CDR3: TGTGCCAGCAGCTTAGAGGGTTTTGGCAGGGGGCCTACCTACGAGCAGTACTTC.

This clone was detected a few times. This sample includes further DNA sequences coding for the same CDR3. The CDR3 sequence is CASSYSGGTSSYEQYF. Written as DNA, the CDR3 is TGTGCCAGCAGTTACTCGGGAGGGACCTCCTCCTACGAGCAGTACTTC. The chain combines TRBV6-6 with TRBJ2-7, with 7 nucleotides matching TRBD2. Losses at the gene ends were 0 bases for V and 0 bases for J; bases not matched to a gene: 5. Germline lookup yields CDR1 MNHNY and CDR2 SVGAGI (reference sequence). The CDR3 runs 16 residues.